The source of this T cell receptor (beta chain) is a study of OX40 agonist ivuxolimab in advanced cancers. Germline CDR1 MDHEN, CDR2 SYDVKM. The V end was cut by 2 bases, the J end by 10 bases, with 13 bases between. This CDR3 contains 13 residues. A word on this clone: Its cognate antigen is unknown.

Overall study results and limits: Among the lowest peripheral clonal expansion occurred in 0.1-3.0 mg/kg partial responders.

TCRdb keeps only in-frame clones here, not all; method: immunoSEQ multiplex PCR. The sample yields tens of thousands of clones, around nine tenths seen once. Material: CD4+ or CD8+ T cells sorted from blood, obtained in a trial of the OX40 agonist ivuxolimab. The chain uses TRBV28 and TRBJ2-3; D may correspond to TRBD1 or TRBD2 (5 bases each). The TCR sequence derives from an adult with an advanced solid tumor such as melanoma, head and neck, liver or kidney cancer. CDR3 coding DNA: TGTGCCAGCAGTTTAAGGGGACCGTCGGCGCAGTATTTT. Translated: CASSLRGPSAQYF.